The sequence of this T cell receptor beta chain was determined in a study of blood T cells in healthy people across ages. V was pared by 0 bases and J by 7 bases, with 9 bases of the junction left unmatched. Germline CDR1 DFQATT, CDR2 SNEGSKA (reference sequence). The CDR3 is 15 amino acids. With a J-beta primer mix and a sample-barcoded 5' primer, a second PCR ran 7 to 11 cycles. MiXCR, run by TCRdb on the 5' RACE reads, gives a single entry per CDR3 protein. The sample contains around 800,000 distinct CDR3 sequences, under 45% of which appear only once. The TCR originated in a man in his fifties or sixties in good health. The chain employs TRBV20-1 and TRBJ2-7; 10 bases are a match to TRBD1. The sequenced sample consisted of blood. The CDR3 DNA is TGCAGTGCTAGAGATTTCGTGACAGGGGGCGGAGAGCAGTACTTC. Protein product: CSARDFVTGGGEQYF.